This T cell receptor (beta chain) stems from a study of shared clonotypes between healthy human individuals. Study summary: Donors, aged 18 to 49, were a couple of women and three men. Findings of the study overall: A generally larger estimated richness was seen in naive subsets than in memory subsets.

The naive CD8 fraction comprised CD45RO-negative cells positively selected for CCR7 and excluded terminally differentiated effector memory CD45RA+ cells. CDR1 and CDR2 (germline): GTSNPN, SVGIG (reference sequence). The CDR3 contains 12 residues. V was pared by 7 bases and J by 2 bases, with 1 base of the junction left unmatched. Each PCR replicate from the sorted subsets contained about 200 ng DNA, which is tens of thousands of T cell genomes. In the source study's methods: With immunoSEQ giving junction-only sequences and no quality scores, filtering differed. Some clones are missing from TCRdb's copy, which holds only in-frame ones; the method was immunoSEQ multiplex PCR. V, J and clone size reflect that table, while D and trimming were determined from the DNA. This sample has approximately 810,000 clones; 90% to 95% occur once, and the top ten carry under 30%. This clone was recorded at least ten times. Its antigen is currently unknown.

What was sequenced was naive CD8+ T cells sorted from blood. This chain uses TRBV30 with TRBJ2-7; 11 bases are a match to TRBD2. This TCR came from a man aged 25-40 years in good health. The CDR3, as DNA: TGTGCCTATAGCGGGAGGGCCTACGAGCAGTACTTC. Translating it yields CAYSGRAYEQYF.